One sample yielded the 13 T cell receptor beta chains listed below, sequenced in a study of cytomegalovirus exposure and HLA in healthy donors. The PCR employed 60 Vbeta primers together with 13 Jbeta primers. TCRdb keeps only in-frame clones here, not all; method: immunoSEQ multiplex PCR. The sample holds around 160,000 clones, around 77% seen once. Sequencing input: PBMCs. The receptors were sampled from a middle-aged woman in good health and CMV-seronegative.

The chain has TRBV11-3 and TRBJ1-1; D gene ambiguous. The CDR3 is 14 residues long. In germline, CDR1 is SGHNT, CDR2 YENEEA. V lost 7 bases and J lost 1, with 13 bases in between. CDR3 DNA: TGTGCCAGCACAAAAGGAGTCCAGAACACTGAAGCTTTCTTT. Translating it yields CASTKGVQNTEAFF.

J is TRBJ1-5 and V is TRBV15; 8 bases fit TRBD1. The CDR3 length is 14 residues. Germline V gives CDR1 LNHNV, CDR2 YYDKDF (reference sequence). V was pared by 8 bases and J by 0 bases, with 3 bases of the junction left unmatched. The CDR3 bases are TGTGCCACCCGGACAGGGAGTAGCAATCAGCCCCAGCATTTT. Its protein is CATRTGSSNQPQHF.

Points on this clone: The sample contains more than one DNA sequence encoding this CDR3. The rearrangement joins TRBV30 to TRBJ1-1; D call uncertain. In germline, CDR1 is GTSNPN, CDR2 SVGIG (reference sequence). V was cut by 2 bases and J by 3 bases, with 7 bases left in between. CDR3 length equals 12 residues. The CDR3 nucleotides are TGTGCCTGGAGTAGCCAGGACACTGAAGCTTTCTTT. It specifies CAWSSQDTEAFF.

The V and J genes are TRBV28 and TRBJ1-5; TRBD1 matches 10 bases. This CDR3 comprises 15 residues. The V and J ends lost 6 bases and 5 bases, in that order; junction bases with no gene match: 7. CDR1 and CDR2 from the germline V gene are MDHEN and SYDVKM. The CDR3 loop is CASSRQGASDQPQHF. The CDR3 DNA is TGTGCCAGCAGCAGACAGGGGGCGTCGGATCAGCCCCAGCATTTT.

The count of this clone is one. The J gene is TRBJ2-1, the V gene TRBV28; a weak D match, TRBD1 (5 bases). This CDR3 is 13 amino acids long. V gave up 2 bases and J gave up 8 bases, with 10 bases separating them. CDR1 MDHEN and CDR2 SYDVKM come from the germline V gene. CDR3 amino acids: CASSLVTDHEQFF. The CDR3 region has the DNA TGTGCCAGCAGTTTAGTGACAGACCATGAGCAGTTCTTC. Supplemented by reference TRBV28 and TRBJ2-1, the full variable domain reads DVKVTQSSRYLVKRTGEKVFLECVQDMDHENMFWYRQDPGLGLRLIYFSYDVKMKEKGDIPEGYSVSREKKERFSLILESASTNQTSMYLCASSLVTDHEQFFGPGTRLTVL.

This clone was picked up one time. This rearrangement joins TRBV5-1 to TRBJ2-3; 9 bases map to TRBD2. The V gene end was trimmed by 5 bases and the J gene end by 2 bases; junction bases not matched to a gene: 6. The CDR3 has 15 residues. Germline V gene data show CDR1 as SGHRS and CDR2 as YFSETQ. The CDR3 is CASSRLAASTDTQYF. CDR3 nucleotide sequence: TGCGCCAGCAGTCGACTAGCGGCCTCCACAGATACGCAGTATTTT.

This chain joins TRBV9 and TRBJ2-7; 7 bases fit TRBD1. The CDR3 runs to 15 residues. Trimming took 3 bases from V and 2 from J; bases not matched to a gene: 8. The germline gives CDR1 SGDLS, CDR2 YYNGEE. This CDR3 reads CASSAQGDMTYEQYF. The DNA of the CDR3 is TGTGCCAGCAGCGCCCAGGGGGACATGACCTACGAGCAGTACTTC.

The J gene is TRBJ2-5, the V gene TRBV30; 7 nucleotides line up with TRBD2. V was pared by 6 bases and J by 7 bases, with 11 bases of the junction left unmatched. CDR3 length: 13 residues. CDR1 GTSNPN and CDR2 SVGIG come from the germline V gene (reference sequence). The CDR3 DNA is TGTGCCTGCGGAACTAGCGCGGTGGGGACCCAGTACTTC. Its protein is CACGTSAVGTQYF.

This clone was seen a single time. The chain is built from TRBV2 and TRBJ1-2; the D is unclear. Looked up from germline, CDR1 is SNHLY and CDR2 is FYNNEI. The CDR3 loop spans 13 amino acids. The V gene lost 6 bases and the J gene lost 6 bases, with 14 bases spanning the gap. This CDR3 reads CASSVLLRDGYTF. The CDR3, as DNA: TGTGCCAGCAGCGTACTACTCAGAGATGGCTACACCTTC.

The CDR3 bases are TGCGCCAGCAGCTTGATCGGGGGAGGGGACTATGGCTACACCTTC. Translation: CASSLIGGGDYGYTF. V is TRBV5-1 and J is TRBJ1-2; a weak D match, TRBD1 (5 bases). Germline V CDR1 and CDR2: SGHRS, YFSETQ. V was pared by 1 base and J by 3 bases, with 13 bases between. This CDR3 is built from 15 residues.

In its sample, this clone was seen once. This chain links TRBV11-2 with TRBJ2-1; 11 bases map to TRBD2. The V segment lost 5 bases and the J segment 7 bases; nucleotides outside the gene matches: 4. Germline V gene data show CDR1 as SGHAT and CDR2 as FQNNGV. This CDR3 spans 14 amino acids. CDR3 residues: CASSQGLAANEQFF. The CDR3 region has the DNA TGTGCCAGCAGCCAGGGACTAGCGGCGAATGAGCAGTTCTTC. Filled out from reference TRBV11-2 and TRBJ2-1, the complete variable domain reads EAGVAQSPRYKIIEKRQSVAFWCNPISGHATLYWYQQILGQGPKLLIQFQNNGVVDDSQLPKDRFSAERLKGVDSTLKIQPAKLEDSAVYLCASSQGLAANEQFFGPGTRLTVL.

There are a few counts of this clone. The gene calls are TRBV6-5 and TRBJ2-7, with 9 positions matching TRBD1. Germline assignment: CDR1 MNHEY and CDR2 SVGAGI. After removal of 6 bases from V and 2 bases from J, the junction contained 5 bases not matched to a gene. The length of the CDR3 is 14 residues. The CDR3 DNA sequence: TGTGCCAGCAGCCGCGGACAGGGGACCTACGAGCAGTACTTC. The encoded protein is CASSRGQGTYEQYF.

The CDR3 DNA reads TGTGCCAGCAGTGGTTTTTGGCGATCGAGGGCTGAAGCTTTCTTT. Translation gives CASSGFWRSRAEAFF. V is TRBV2 and J is TRBJ1-1, with D unresolved. The V and J ends lost 4 bases and 6 bases respectively, with 18 bases between them. Germline CDR1 and CDR2: SNHLY and FYNNEI. This CDR3 contains 15 residues.